This T cell receptor beta chain was recovered during a study of blood T cells in healthy people across ages. Whole-study findings and limits: Greater diversity and more naive CD4+ cells were seen in long-lived donors than in aged donors.

Alongside a J-beta primer mix, a sample-barcoded 5' primer served in a second PCR lasting about 7 to 12 cycles. TCRdb called the 5' RACE reads again in MiXCR, with one record for every CDR3 protein. Of about 680,000 distinct CDR3 sequences detected, roughly 50% appear once; the ten largest clones hold under 35%. The V gene's germline CDR1 is SGDLS and CDR2 YYNGEE. Trimming took 3 bases from V and 5 from J; bases not matched to a gene: 11. The length of the CDR3 is 17 residues. As to this clonotype: Its antigen remains unidentified.

The chain combines TRBV9 with TRBJ2-5, with 12 nucleotides matching TRBD2. Sequencing used blood. The clonotype originates from a woman aged 60-70 years in good health. CDR3 amino acids: CASSERGLAGTLETQYF. The CDR3 DNA is TGTGCCAGCAGCGAGCGAGGACTAGCGGGAACCCTTGAGACCCAGTACTTC.